The 10 T cell receptor beta chains listed next were all sequenced from one sample in a study of T cell changes during pregnancy in multiple sclerosis (dated by TCRdb to between 2018 and 2020). The library was prepared using the immunoSEQ multiplex PCR assay. The immuneACCESS repertoire file appears here via TCRdb, limited to in-frame rearrangements. These files lack a portion of the clones; in checked studies, under half of the deficit traces to unresolved V genes, and the cause of the others is not known. The sample yields approximately 12,000 clones; 86% were counted once. The ten most abundant clones make up roughly 14% of the sample. The specimen comprised CD8+ T cells from peripheral blood mononuclear cells, sampled in the second trimester of pregnancy. The receptor set was obtained from a female donor in good health, enrolled as a control in a pregnancy study.

Only a few counts were recorded for this clone. The chain uses TRBV18 and TRBJ2-5; D ambiguous. The V end lost 3 bases, the J end lost 3 bases, and 14 bases lay between the germline ends. The CDR3 spans 15 residues. Germline loops: CDR1 KGHSH, CDR2 LQKENI. This chain's CDR3 is CASSPTMSLEETQYF. The CDR3 DNA sequence: TGTGCCAGCTCACCTACCATGTCCTTAGAAGAGACCCAGTACTTC.

The chain carries TRBV5-4 and TRBJ2-2, with TRBD1 as a possible D gene (5 bases). Germline CDR1 is SGHNT and CDR2 is YYREEE (reference sequence). The CDR3 has 14 residues. V was clipped by 1 base and J by 4 bases, with 8 bases between them. CDR3 in DNA: TGTGCCAGCAGCTTGCAGGGAAGCACCGGGGAGCTGTTTTTT. It codes for CASSLQGSTGELFF.

J is TRBJ2-7 and V is TRBV30; D might be TRBD1 (5 bases). This CDR3 region has 14 residues. Germline-derived CDR1 and CDR2 are GTSNPN and SVGIG (reference sequence). Trimming stripped 4 bases from V and 3 bases from J, with 16 bases between. Here the CDR3 reads CAWNLDVGDYEQYF. For the CDR3, the DNA is TGTGCCTGGAATCTCGACGTAGGGGACTACGAGCAGTACTTC.

The chain recombines TRBV6-4 with TRBJ2-1; a weak D match, TRBD2 (5 bases). The germline V gene encodes CDR1 MRHNA and CDR2 SNTAGT. V dropped 3 bases and J dropped 0 bases, with 12 bases sitting between them. The CDR3 sequence is 16 residues long. DNA of the CDR3: TGTGCCAGCAGTGAGGGTATCGAGGGCTCCTACAATGAGCAGTTCTTC. It is translated as CASSEGIEGSYNEQFF.

The V and J genes are TRBV2 and TRBJ1-3; D not resolved. The V and J ends lost 6 bases and 1 base respectively, with 10 bases between them. Per germline, CDR1 SNHLY and CDR2 FYNNEI. There are 14 residues in the CDR3. This chain's CDR3 is CASRGGVSGNTIYF. CDR3 nucleotide sequence: TGTGCCAGCAGGGGCGGGGTTTCTGGAAACACCATATATTTT.

The genes are TRBV6-5 and TRBJ2-7, with 9 bases matching TRBD2. CDR1 is MNHEY, CDR2 SVGAGI, per germline. This CDR3 has 15 amino acids. With 0 bases clipped from V and 6 bases from J, the junction kept 6 bases outside the gene matches. The CDR3 nucleotides are TGTGCCAGCAGTTACTCGTGGACTAGCGTCGGCGAGCAGTACTTC. Translated: CASSYSWTSVGEQYF.

This CDR3 is CASSQFSGGSQPQHF. The CDR3 DNA is TGCGCCAGCAGCCAATTCTCAGGGGGTAGTCAGCCCCAGCATTTT. This rearrangement joins TRBV4-3 to TRBJ1-5; TRBD1 matches 7 bases. The CDR3 extends over 15 amino acids. Germline V lookup: CDR1 LGHNA, CDR2 YSLEER. V was clipped by 2 bases and J by 6 bases; unmatched bases: 7.

V is TRBV27 and J is TRBJ2-7; D not certain. The CDR3 consists of 16 residues. The V and J ends lost 5 bases and 1 base respectively, with 18 bases between them. Germline assignment: CDR1 MNHEY and CDR2 SMNVEV (reference sequence). CDR3 loop: CASSASVGSASYEQYF. CDR3 nucleotide sequence: TGTGCCAGCAGTGCCTCCGTGGGCAGTGCATCCTACGAGCAGTACTTC.

The chain links TRBV4-3 to TRBJ2-7, with 9 bases that match TRBD1. CDR3 length: 15 amino acids. Trimming removed 1 base from V and 5 bases from J; junction bases left unmatched: 6. Germline loops: CDR1 LGHNA, CDR2 YSLEER. CDR3 loop: CASSQAAGTGNEQYF. In DNA form, the CDR3 reads TGCGCCAGCAGCCAAGCGGCGGGGACAGGGAACGAGCAGTACTTC.

The chain links TRBV7-9 to TRBJ1-1; D is uncertain. The CDR3 length is 13 residues. Between the trimmed V and J ends, which lost 5 bases and 8 bases, there was a span of 15 bases. CDR1 SEHNR and CDR2 FQNEAQ come from the germline V gene (reference sequence). This CDR3 reads CASSVAAVAEAFF. CDR3 nucleotides: TGTGCCAGCAGCGTTGCAGCGGTGGCCGAAGCTTTCTTT.